What follows is one TCR beta chain and its context. Authors' methods: The assay estimated nucleated cells by amplifying reference gene primers. Assay: immunoSEQ multiplex PCR; the TCRdb copy retains only in-frame clones and omits some. That table is the source of V, J and clone size, and D and trimming were worked out from the DNA. The data hold 200,000 to 300,000 clones, with 70% to 85% observed a single time. This sample was included in a study of blood T cell repertoires in COVID-19. Study details: T cells, B-cell-depleted T cells, or PBMCs provided the cDNA or gDNA that served as material.

CDR1 and CDR2 (germline): LNHNV, YYDKDF (reference sequence). The CDR3 runs to 14 residues. Trimming took 1 base from V and 2 from J, leaving 7 bases between them. Input material: peripheral blood. The clonotype originates from a man aged 35-49 years who had recovered from COVID-19. This chain connects TRBV15 to TRBJ2-3, with D possibly TRBD2 on 5 matching bases. CDR3 DNA sequence: TGTGCCACCAGCAGAGGAGGGAACACAGATACGCAGTATTTT. Its translation: CATSRGGNTDTQYF.